This T cell receptor (beta chain) was documented in a study of response to subunit inactivated influenza vaccine. The CDR3 covers 16 residues. The germline CDR1 and CDR2 sequences are SGHAT and FQNNGV. V lost 4 bases, J lost 3 bases, and 11 bases stayed unmatched. TCRdb reprocessed the RT-PCR reads via MiXCR and lists one record per CDR3 protein. Of over 150,000 distinct CDR3 sequences in the sample, about 10% were seen once. This sequence originates from a man aged 45-69 years who received an inactivated influenza vaccine. The sample here was CD8+ T cells sorted from PBMCs, taken roughly 24 months after vaccination. This chain links TRBV11-2 with TRBJ2-7; TRBD2 agrees at 8 bases. The CDR3 spells CASSSGESGGNYEQYF. In DNA, the CDR3 is TGTGCCAGCAGCTCTGGGGAATCGGGAGGGAACTACGAGCAGTACTTC.